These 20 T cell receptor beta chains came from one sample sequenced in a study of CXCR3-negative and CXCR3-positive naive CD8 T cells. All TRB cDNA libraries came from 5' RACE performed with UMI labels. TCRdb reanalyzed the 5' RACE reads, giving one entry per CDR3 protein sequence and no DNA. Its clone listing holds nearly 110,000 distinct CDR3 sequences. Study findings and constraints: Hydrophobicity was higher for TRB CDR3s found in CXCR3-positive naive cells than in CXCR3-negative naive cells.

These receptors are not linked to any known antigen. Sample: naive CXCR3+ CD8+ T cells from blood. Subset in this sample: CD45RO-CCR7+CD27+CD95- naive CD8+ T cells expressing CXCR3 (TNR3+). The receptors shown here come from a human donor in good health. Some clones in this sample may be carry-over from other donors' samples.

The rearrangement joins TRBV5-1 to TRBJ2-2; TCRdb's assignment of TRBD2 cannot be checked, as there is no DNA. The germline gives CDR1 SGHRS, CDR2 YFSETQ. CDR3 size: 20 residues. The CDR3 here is CASSPSGTSGRSVDTGELFF.

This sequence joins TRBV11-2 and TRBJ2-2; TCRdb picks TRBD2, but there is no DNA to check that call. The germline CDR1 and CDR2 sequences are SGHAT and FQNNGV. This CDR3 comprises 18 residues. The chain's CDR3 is CASSLFGVRTTNTGELFF.

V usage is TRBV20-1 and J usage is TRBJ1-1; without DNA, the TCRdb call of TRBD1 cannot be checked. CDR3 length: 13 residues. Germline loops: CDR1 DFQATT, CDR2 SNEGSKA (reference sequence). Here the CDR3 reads CSCLGGLRTEAFF.

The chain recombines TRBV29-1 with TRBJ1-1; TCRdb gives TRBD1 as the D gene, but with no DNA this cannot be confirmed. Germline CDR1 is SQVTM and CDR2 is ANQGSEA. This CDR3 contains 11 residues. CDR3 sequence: CSVSPGGEAFF.

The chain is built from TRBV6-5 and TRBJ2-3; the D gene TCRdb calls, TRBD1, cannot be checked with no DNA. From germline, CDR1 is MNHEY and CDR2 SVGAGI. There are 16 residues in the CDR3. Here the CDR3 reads CASSFPTGGVTDTQYF.

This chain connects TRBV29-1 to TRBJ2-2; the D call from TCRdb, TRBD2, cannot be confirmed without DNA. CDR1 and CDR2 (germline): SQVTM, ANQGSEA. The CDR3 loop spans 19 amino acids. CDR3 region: CSVGGWGLAHNQNTGELFF.

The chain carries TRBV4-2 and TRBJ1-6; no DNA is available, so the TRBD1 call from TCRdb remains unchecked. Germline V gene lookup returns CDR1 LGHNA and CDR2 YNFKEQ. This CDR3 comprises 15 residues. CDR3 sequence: CASSQNPGSNSPLHF.

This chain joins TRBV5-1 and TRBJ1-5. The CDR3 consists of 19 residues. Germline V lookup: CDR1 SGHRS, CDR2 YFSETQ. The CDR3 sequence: CASSLYPLASDGDNQPQHF.

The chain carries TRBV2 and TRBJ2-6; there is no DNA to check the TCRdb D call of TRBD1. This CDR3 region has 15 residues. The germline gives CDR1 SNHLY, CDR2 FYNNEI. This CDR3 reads CASVDRGSGANVLTF.

The CDR3 loop is CASSQDLRLAGTYEQYF. The gene calls are TRBV4-3 and TRBJ2-7; checking the TCRdb D call of TRBD2 is not possible without DNA. Germline CDR1 reads LGHNA; CDR2 reads YSLEER. CDR3 size: 17 residues.

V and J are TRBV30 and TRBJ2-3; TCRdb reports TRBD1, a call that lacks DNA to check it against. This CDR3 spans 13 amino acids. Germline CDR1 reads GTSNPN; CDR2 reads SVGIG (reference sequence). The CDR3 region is CAWSEGAGDTQYF.

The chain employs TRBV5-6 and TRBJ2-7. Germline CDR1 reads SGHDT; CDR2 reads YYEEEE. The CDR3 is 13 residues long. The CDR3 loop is CASSLVAAREQYF. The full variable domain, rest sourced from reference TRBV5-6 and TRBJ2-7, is DAGVTQSPTHLIKTRGQQVTLRCSPKSGHDTVSWYQQALGQGPQFIFQYYEEEERQRGNFPDRFSGHQFPNYSSELNVNALLLGDSALYLCASSLVAAREQYFGPGTRLTVT.

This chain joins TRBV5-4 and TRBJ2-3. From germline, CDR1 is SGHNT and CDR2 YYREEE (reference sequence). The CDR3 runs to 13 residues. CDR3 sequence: CASSLQPTDTQYF.

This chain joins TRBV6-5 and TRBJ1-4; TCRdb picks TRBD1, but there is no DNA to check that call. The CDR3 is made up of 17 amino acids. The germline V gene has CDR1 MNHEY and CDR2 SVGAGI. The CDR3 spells CASSYSLRQGADEKLFF.

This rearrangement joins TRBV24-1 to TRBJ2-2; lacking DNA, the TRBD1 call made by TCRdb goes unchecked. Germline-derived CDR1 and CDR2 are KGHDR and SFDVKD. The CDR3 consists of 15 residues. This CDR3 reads CATSDLPGGTGELFF.

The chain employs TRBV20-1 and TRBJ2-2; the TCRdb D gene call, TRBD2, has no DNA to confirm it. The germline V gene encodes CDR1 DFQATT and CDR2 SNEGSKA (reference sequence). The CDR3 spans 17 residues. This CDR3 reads CSARDHSSGDYTGELFF.

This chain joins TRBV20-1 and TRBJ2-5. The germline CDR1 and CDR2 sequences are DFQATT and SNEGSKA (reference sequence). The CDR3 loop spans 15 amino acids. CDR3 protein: CSASLWMTVQETQYF.

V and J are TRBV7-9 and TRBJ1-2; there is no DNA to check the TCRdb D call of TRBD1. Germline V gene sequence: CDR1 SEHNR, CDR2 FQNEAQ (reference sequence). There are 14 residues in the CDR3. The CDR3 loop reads CASSLPNRGDGYTF.

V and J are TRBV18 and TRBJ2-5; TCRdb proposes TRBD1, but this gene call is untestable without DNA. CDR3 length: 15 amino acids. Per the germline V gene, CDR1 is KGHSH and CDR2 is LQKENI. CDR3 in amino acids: CASSPPGPPEETQYF.

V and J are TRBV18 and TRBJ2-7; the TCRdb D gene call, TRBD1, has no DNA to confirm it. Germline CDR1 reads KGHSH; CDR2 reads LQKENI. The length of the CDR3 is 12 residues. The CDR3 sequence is CATGGSTYEQYF.